This T cell receptor beta chain was sequenced for a study of T cell repertoires in cytomegalovirus infection. Across the whole study: Public TCR beta signatures marked donors with CMV infection and the matching HLA.

Study-level findings and limits: Carriers of CMV and the relevant HLA type were discriminated by public TCR beta frequency.

This clonotype was seen only a few times. Its target is unknown. TCRdb passed the reads through MiXCR, listing each CDR3 protein once. The sample lists about 300,000 distinct CDR3 sequences, around 9.6% seen once, with around 2.5% in the top ten. Germline lookup yields CDR1 DFQATT and CDR2 SNEGSKA (reference sequence). Trimming removed 6 bases at V and 0 bases at J, with 13 bases between. The CDR3 runs 14 residues. Source material: PBMCs. The chain links TRBV20-1 to TRBJ2-3; D possibly corresponds to TRBD2 (6 bases). The sequence derives from a human donor in good health (CMV status not recorded). Some clones in this sample may be carry-over from other donors' samples. For the CDR3, the DNA is TGCAGTGCAACTCCGGGACTCAGCACAGATACGCAGTATTTT. This encodes CSATPGLSTDTQYF.